The rows below give T cell receptor beta chains drawn from one sample of a study of fetal regulatory T cell absence and autoimmunity. Sequencing was performed with immunoSEQ multiplex PCR; in TCRdb, only in-frame clones are kept and a portion is missing. The sample contains about 46,000 clones, approximately 83% of which appear only once. The sample taken for sequencing was cord blood. All receptors come from a newborn boy with IPEX syndrome. The CDR3 runs from the conserved cysteine through the conserved F or W. The D gene is left open where the match is weak. A row's size may be missing; if present it is once, few, many or a size class.

cdr3_length clone_size j_call v_call d_call cdr3_aa cdr3_nt
15 - TRBJ2-5 TRBV7-2 - CASNRPGDIQETQYF TGTGCCAGCAATCGGCCGGGGGACATCCAAGAGACCCAGTACTTC
18 - TRBJ2-2 TRBV10-2 - CASSDRLRGTTNTGELFF TGCGCCAGCAGTGATAGATTAAGGGGGACGACCAACACCGGGGAGCTGTTTTTT
17 - TRBJ2-7 TRBV4-2 TRBD2 CASSQVTSGWTSYEQYF TGTGCCAGCAGCCAGGTAACTAGCGGGTGGACTTCCTACGAGCAGTACTTC
14 - TRBJ2-5 TRBV6-5 - CATKRNWGRETQYF TGTGCCACCAAAAGGAACTGGGGGCGGGAGACCCAGTACTTC
12 once TRBJ1-2 TRBV29-1 - CSVDRVWSGYTF TGCAGCGTTGACAGGGTTTGGAGTGGCTACACCTTC
15 - TRBJ2-7 TRBV11-1 TRBD2 CASSLLAGGLKEQYF TGTGCCAGCAGCTTACTAGCGGGAGGGCTTAAAGAGCAGTACTTC
16 - TRBJ2-5 TRBV4-2 - CASSQGGAQYQETQYF TGTGCCAGCAGCCAAGGTGGGGCCCAATATCAGGAGACCCAGTACTTC
16 once TRBJ2-1 TRBV5-1 TRBD2 CASSLEGLASYNEQFF TGCGCCAGCAGCTTGGAGGGACTAGCGTCCTACAATGAGCAGTTCTTC
13 few TRBJ2-7 TRBV2 TRBD2 CASLAGGSYEQYF TGTGCCAGCTTAGCGGGAGGCTCCTACGAGCAGTACTTC
14 few TRBJ1-1 TRBV27 - CASSLWGRNTEAFF TGTGCCAGCAGTTTGTGGGGCCGGAACACTGAAGCTTTCTTT
13 - TRBJ2-3 TRBV9 - CASSADYTDTQYF TGTGCCAGCAGCGCGGACTACACAGATACGCAGTATTTT
15 once TRBJ1-1 TRBV11-2 TRBD1 CASSSNPAGGPEAFF TGTGCCAGCAGTTCTAACCCGGCAGGGGGCCCTGAAGCTTTCTTT
15 - TRBJ1-5 TRBV6-5 TRBD1 CASSPGQGSGQPQHF TGTGCCAGCAGCCCCGGACAGGGCTCTGGTCAGCCCCAGCATTTT
17 - TRBJ2-5 TRBV7-9 - CASSLAGTLHIQETQYF TGTGCCAGCAGCTTGGCCGGGACTCTTCACATACAAGAGACCCAGTACTTC
12 - TRBJ2-7 TRBV5-6 - CASSLEPHEQYF TGTGCCAGCAGCTTGGAACCCCACGAGCAGTACTTC
14 few TRBJ1-1 TRBV5-4 - CASSLTLGNTEAFF TGTGCCAGCAGCTTGACCTTGGGGAACACTGAAGCTTTCTTT
16 - TRBJ2-7 TRBV2 TRBD2 CASSEGSGGARGEQYF TGTGCCAGCAGTGAAGGGAGCGGGGGGGCCCGGGGCGAGCAGTACTTC
13 - TRBJ1-1 TRBV5-1 - CASKPGANTEAFF TGCGCCAGCAAACCAGGGGCGAACACTGAAGCTTTCTTT
15 few TRBJ2-5 TRBV14 - CASSQEGRPQETQYF TGTGCCAGCAGCCAAGAGGGCAGGCCCCAAGAGACCCAGTACTTC
12 - TRBJ1-4 TRBV2 TRBD1 CAIRTGGVKLFF TGTGCCATCCGGACAGGGGGGGTTAAACTGTTTTTT
14 - TRBJ2-2 TRBV5-1 TRBD2 CASSTSGNTGELFF TGCGCCAGCAGCACTAGCGGGAACACCGGGGAGCTGTTTTTT
16 - TRBJ1-2 TRBV4-1 TRBD1 CASSQSQGAWNYGYTF TGCGCCAGCAGCCAATCTCAGGGGGCGTGGAACTATGGCTACACCTTC
11 few TRBJ1-2 TRBV2 TRBD1 CASRQGDGYTF TGTGCCAGCAGACAGGGGGATGGCTACACCTTC
13 once TRBJ2-2 TRBV4-1 - CATGRGNTGELFF TGCGCCACCGGGAGAGGGAACACCGGGGAGCTGTTTTTT
15 - TRBJ2-2 TRBV10-2 - CASSEVGGYTGELFF TGCGCCAGCAGTGAGGTTGGAGGTTACACCGGGGAGCTGTTTTTT
16 - TRBJ1-1 TRBV5-1 TRBD1 CASSLSLTGNGAEAFF TGCGCCAGCAGCTTATCCTTGACAGGGAACGGCGCTGAAGCTTTCTTT
16 - TRBJ1-6 TRBV4-3 - CASSLRQSLGGSPLHF TGCGCCAGCAGCCTTCGCCAGAGTCTCGGGGGTTCACCCCTCCACTTT
15 once TRBJ2-3 TRBV25-1 - CASSELDRRTDTQYF TGTGCCAGCAGTGAACTCGACAGGAGGACAGATACGCAGTATTTT
16 - TRBJ2-3 TRBV10-1 - CASKEGPLRSTDTQYF TGCGCCAGCAAAGAAGGGCCACTAAGGTCGACAGATACGCAGTATTTT
14 - TRBJ2-7 TRBV6-5 - CASSTRRESYEQYF TGTGCCAGCAGTACCCGACGGGAATCCTACGAGCAGTACTTC
15 - TRBJ2-7 TRBV19 TRBD1 CASSIGQGALYEQYF TGTGCCAGTAGTATAGGACAGGGAGCCCTCTACGAGCAGTACTTC